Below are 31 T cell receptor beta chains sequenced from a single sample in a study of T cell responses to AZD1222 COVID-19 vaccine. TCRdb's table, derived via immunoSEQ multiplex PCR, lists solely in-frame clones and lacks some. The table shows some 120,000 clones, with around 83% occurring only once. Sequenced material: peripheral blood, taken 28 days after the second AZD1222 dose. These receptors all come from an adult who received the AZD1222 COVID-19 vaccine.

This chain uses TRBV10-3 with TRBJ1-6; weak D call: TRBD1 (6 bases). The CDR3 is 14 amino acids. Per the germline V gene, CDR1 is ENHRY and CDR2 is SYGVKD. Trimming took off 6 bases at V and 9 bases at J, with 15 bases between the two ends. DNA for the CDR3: TGTGCCATCAGCACAGGGACTTCTAGTTCACCCCTCCACTTT. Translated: CAISTGTSSSPLHF.

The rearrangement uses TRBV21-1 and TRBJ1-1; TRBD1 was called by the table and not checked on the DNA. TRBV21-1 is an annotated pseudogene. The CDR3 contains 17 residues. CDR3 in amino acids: CASSKPGHQATSTEAFF. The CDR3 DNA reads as TGTGCCAGCAGCAAACCGGGACACCAAGCTACGAGCACTGAAGCTTTCTTT.

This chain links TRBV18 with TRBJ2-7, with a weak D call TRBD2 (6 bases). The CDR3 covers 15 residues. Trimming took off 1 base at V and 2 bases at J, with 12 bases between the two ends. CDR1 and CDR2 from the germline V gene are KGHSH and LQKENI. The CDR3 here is CASSPREDSTYEQYF. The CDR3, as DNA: TGTGCCAGCTCACCACGGGAGGATTCTACCTACGAGCAGTACTTC.

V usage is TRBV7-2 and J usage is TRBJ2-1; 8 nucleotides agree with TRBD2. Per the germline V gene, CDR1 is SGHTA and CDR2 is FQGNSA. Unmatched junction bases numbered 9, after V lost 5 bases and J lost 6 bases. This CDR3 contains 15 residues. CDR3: CASSPGGEGFNEQFF. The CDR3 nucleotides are TGTGCCAGCAGCCCCGGGGGGGAGGGGTTCAATGAGCAGTTCTTC.

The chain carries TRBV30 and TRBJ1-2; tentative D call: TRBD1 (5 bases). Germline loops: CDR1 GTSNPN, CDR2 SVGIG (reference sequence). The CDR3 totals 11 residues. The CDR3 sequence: CAAGQAYGYTF. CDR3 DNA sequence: TGTGCTGCAGGGCAGGCCTATGGCTACACCTTC.

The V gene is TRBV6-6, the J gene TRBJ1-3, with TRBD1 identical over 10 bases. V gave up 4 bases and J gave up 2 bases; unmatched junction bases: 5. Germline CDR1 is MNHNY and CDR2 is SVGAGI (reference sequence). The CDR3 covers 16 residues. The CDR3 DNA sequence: TGTGCCAGCAGTTCCGGGACAGGGGTGACTGGAAACACCATATATTTT. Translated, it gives CASSSGTGVTGNTIYF.

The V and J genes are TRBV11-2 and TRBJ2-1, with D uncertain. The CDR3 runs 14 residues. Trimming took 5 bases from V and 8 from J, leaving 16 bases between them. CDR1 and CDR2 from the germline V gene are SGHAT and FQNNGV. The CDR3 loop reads CASSPRWSGHEQFF. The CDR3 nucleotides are TGTGCCAGCAGCCCCAGGTGGTCAGGCCATGAGCAGTTCTTC.

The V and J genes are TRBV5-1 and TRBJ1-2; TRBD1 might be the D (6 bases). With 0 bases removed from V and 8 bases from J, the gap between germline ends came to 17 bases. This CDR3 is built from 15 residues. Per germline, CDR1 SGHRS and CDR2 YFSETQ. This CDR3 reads CASSLEAGAPKGYTF. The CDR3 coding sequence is TGCGCCAGCAGCTTGGAGGCAGGGGCGCCGAAGGGCTACACCTTC.

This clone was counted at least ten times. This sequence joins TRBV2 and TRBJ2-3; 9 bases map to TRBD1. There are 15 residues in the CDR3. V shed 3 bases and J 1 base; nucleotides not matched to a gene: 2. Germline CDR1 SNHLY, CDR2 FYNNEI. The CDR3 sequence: CASSDGDRGTDTQYF. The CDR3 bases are TGTGCCAGCAGTGATGGGGACAGGGGCACAGATACGCAGTATTTT. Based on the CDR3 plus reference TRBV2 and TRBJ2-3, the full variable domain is EPEVTQTPSHQVTQMGQEVILRCVPISNHLYFYWYRQILGQKVEFLVSFYNNEISEKSEIFDDQFSVERPDGSNFTLKIRSTKLEDSAMYFCASSDGDRGTDTQYFGPGTRLTVL.

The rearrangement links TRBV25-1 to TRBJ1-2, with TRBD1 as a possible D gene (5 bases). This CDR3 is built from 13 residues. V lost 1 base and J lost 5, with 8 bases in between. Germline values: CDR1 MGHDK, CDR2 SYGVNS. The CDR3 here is CASSESGSYGYTF. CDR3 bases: TGTGCCAGCAGTGAATCAGGGTCGTATGGCTACACCTTC.

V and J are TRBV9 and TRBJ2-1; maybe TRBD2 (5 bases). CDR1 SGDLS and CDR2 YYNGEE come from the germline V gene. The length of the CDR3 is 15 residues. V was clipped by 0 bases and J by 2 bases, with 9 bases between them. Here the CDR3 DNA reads TGTGCCAGCAGCGTAGAGCCTAGCCCCTACAATGAGCAGTTCTTC. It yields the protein CASSVEPSPYNEQFF. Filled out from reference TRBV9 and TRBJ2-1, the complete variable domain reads DSGVTQTPKHLITATGQRVTLRCSPRSGDLSVYWYQQSLDQGLQFLIQYYNGEERAKGNILERFSAQQFPDLHSELNLSSLELGDSALYFCASSVEPSPYNEQFFGPGTRLTVL.

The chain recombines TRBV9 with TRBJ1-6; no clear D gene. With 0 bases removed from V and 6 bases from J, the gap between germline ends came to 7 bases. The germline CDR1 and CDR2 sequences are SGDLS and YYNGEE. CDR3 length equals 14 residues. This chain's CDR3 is CASSVENLNSPLHF. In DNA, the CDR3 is TGTGCCAGCAGCGTAGAAAACCTTAATTCACCCCTCCACTTT. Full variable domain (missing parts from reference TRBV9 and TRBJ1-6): DSGVTQTPKHLITATGQRVTLRCSPRSGDLSVYWYQQSLDQGLQFLIQYYNGEERAKGNILERFSAQQFPDLHSELNLSSLELGDSALYFCASSVENLNSPLHFGNGTRLTVT.

The CDR3 nucleotides read TGTGCCAGCAGCCAAGATGCGGGTAAAACCTCCGCGACGCAGTATTTT. Protein: CASSQDAGKTSATQYF. The chain joins TRBV3-1 (or the pseudogene TRBV3-2) to TRBJ2-3, with a possible D match to TRBD2 (5 bases). Germline CDR1 reads LGHDT; CDR2 reads YNNKEL (reference sequence). V lost 0 bases to trimming and J lost 9 bases, with 19 bases between them. The CDR3 runs 16 residues.

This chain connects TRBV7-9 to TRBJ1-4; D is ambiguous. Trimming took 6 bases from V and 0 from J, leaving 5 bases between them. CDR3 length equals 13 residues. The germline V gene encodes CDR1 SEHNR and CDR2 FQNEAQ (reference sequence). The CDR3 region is CASSPPTNEKLFF. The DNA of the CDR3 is TGTGCCAGCAGTCCCCCAACTAATGAAAAACTGTTTTTT.

The CDR3 sequence: CASSRQGLMNTEAFF. The CDR3 bases are TGTGCCAGCAGCCGGCAGGGACTTATGAACACTGAAGCTTTCTTT. This chain connects TRBV11-2 to TRBJ1-1; maybe TRBD1 (5 bases). Germline CDR1 and CDR2: SGHAT and FQNNGV. This CDR3 region has 15 residues. Trimming stripped 5 bases from V and 0 bases from J, with 13 bases between. Variable domain in full (rest from reference TRBV11-2 and TRBJ1-1): EAGVAQSPRYKIIEKRQSVAFWCNPISGHATLYWYQQILGQGPKLLIQFQNNGVVDDSQLPKDRFSAERLKGVDSTLKIQPAKLEDSAVYLCASSRQGLMNTEAFFGQGTRLTVV.

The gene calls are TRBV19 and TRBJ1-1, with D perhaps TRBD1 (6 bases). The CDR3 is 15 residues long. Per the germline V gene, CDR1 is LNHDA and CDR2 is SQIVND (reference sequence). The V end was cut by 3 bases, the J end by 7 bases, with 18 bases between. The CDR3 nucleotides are TGTGCCAGTAGTATGGACAGCCTACGGGTTAATGAAGCTTTCTTT. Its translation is CASSMDSLRVNEAFF.

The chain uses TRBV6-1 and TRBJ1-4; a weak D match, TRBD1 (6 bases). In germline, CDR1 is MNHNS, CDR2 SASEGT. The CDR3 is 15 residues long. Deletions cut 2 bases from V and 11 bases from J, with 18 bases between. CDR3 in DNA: TGTGCCAGCAGTGAACCCGTTCGGGAGAGGGGGAAACTGTTTTTT. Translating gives CASSEPVRERGKLFF.

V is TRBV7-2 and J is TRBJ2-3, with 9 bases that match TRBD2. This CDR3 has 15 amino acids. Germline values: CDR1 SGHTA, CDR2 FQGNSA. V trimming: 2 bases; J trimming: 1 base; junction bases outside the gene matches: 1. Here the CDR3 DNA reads TGTGCCAGCAGCTTAAGACTAGCGGGCACAGATACGCAGTATTTT. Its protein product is CASSLRLAGTDTQYF.

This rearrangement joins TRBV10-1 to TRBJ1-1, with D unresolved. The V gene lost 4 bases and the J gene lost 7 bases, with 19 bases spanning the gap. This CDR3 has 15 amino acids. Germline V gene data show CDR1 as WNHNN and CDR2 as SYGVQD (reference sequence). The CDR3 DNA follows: TGCGCCAGCAGTGCTACCAAACGACGGAACTTTGAAGCTTTCTTT. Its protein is CASSATKRRNFEAFF.

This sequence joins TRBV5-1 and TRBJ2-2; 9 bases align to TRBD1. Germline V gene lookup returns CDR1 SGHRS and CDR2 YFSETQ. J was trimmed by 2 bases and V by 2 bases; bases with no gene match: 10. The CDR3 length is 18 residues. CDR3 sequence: CASSLRIGQGPNTGELFF. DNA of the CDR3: TGCGCCAGCAGCTTAAGAATCGGACAGGGGCCCAACACCGGGGAGCTGTTTTTT.

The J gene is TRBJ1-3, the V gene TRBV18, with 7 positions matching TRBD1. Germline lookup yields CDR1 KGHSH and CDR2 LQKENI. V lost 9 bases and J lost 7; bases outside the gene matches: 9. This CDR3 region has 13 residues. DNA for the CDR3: TGTGCCAGTCACGACAGGGACGTCAACACCATATATTTT. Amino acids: CASHDRDVNTIYF.

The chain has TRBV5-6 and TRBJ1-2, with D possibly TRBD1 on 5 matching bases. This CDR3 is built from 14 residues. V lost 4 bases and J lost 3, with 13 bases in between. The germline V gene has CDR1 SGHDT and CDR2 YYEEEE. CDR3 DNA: TGTGCCAGCAGCCTGGCGGAGGGGTACTATGGCTACACCTTC. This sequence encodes CASSLAEGYYGYTF.

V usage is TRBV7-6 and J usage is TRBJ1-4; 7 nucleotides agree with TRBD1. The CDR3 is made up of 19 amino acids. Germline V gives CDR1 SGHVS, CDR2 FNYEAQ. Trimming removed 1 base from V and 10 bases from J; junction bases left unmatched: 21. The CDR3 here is CASSLVVRGAGDSRSKLFF. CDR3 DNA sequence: TGTGCCAGCAGCTTAGTTGTCCGTGGGGCCGGGGACAGCAGGTCAAAACTGTTTTTT.

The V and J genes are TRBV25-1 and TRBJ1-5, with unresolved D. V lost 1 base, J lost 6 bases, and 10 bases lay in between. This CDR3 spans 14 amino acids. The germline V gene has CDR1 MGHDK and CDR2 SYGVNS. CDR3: CASSESGNGQPQHF. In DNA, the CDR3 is TGTGCCAGCAGTGAATCGGGGAATGGTCAGCCCCAGCATTTT.

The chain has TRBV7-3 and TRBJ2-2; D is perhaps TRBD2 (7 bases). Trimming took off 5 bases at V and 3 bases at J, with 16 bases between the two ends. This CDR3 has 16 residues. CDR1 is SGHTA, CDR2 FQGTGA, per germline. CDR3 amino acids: CASSLSGGRYTGELFF. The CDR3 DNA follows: TGTGCCAGCAGCCTATCCGGGGGGCGATACACCGGGGAGCTGTTTTTT.

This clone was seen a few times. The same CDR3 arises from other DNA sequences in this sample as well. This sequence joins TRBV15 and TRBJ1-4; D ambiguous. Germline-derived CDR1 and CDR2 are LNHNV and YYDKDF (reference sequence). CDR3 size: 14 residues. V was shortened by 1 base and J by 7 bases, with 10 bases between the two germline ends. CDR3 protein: CATSRGGRTEKLFF. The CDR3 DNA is TGTGCCACCAGCAGAGGAGGGAGGACTGAAAAACTGTTTTTT.

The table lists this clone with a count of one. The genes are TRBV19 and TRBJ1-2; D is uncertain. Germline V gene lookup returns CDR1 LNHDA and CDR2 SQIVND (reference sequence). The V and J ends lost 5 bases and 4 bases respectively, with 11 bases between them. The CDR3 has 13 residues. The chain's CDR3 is CASSPSGSYGYTF. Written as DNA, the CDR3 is TGTGCCAGTAGTCCCTCCGGGAGCTATGGCTACACCTTC.

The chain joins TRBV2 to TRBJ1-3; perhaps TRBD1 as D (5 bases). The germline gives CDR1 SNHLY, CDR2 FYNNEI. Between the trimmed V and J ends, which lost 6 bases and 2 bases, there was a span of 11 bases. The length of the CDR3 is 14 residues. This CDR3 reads CASREAGAGNTIYF. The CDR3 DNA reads TGTGCCAGCAGGGAGGCGGGGGCTGGAAACACCATATATTTT.

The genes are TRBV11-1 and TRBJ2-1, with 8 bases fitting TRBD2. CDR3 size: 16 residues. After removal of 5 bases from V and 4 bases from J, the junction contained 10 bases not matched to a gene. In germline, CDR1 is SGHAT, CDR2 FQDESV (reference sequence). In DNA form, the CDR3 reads TGTGCCAGCAGCCCCAGGGGCGGGGGGCCATACAATGAGCAGTTCTTC. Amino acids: CASSPRGGGPYNEQFF.

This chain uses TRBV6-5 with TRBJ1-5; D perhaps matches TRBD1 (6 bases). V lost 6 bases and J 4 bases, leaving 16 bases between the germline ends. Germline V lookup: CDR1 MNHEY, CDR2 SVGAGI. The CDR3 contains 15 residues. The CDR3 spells CASSPTRQANQPQHF. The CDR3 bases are TGTGCCAGCAGCCCGACCCGACAGGCAAATCAGCCCCAGCATTTT.

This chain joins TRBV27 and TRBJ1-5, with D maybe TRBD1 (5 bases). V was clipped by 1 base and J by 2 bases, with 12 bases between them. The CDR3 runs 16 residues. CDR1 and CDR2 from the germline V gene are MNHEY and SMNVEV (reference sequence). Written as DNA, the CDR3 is TGTGCCAGCAGTTTATATAGCCAGGGAGGCAATCAGCCCCAGCATTTT. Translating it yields CASSLYSQGGNQPQHF.